Sequencing of this T cell receptor (beta chain) was carried out in a study of T cells after yellow fever vaccination. V was pared by 4 bases and J by 4 bases, with 11 bases between. This CDR3 spans 13 amino acids. Germline loops: CDR1 LNHDA, CDR2 SQIVND (reference sequence). From the 5' RACE reads, TCRdb called clonotypes with MiXCR, one entry per CDR3 protein. The repertoire consists of 200,000 to 300,000 distinct CDR3 sequences, with 6.5% to 7.5% occurring once and the leading ten covering 1% to 1.2%. This clonotype was counted only a few times. The origin of this receptor is a man between 25 and 39 years old who received the YFV17D yellow fever vaccine. This specimen was CD4+ T cells sorted from PBMCs, taken on the day of the yellow fever booster vaccination. The chain couples TRBV19 to TRBJ2-7, with D possibly TRBD2 on 5 matching bases. The CDR3 protein is CASSKVEGYEQYF. CDR3 DNA sequence: TGTGCCAGTAGTAAGGTTGAGGGTTACGAGCAGTACTTC.